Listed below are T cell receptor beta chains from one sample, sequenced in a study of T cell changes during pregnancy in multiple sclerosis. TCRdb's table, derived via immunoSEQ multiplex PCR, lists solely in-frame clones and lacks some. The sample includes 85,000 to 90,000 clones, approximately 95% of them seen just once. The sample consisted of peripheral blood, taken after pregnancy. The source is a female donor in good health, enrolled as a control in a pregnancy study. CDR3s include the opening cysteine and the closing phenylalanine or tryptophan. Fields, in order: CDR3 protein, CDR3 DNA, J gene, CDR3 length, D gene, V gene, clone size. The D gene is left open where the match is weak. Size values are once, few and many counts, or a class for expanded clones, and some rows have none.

CASSETSTLYEQYF | TGTGCCAGCAGCGAAACTAGTACTCTCTACGAGCAGTACTTC | TRBJ2-7 | 14 | NA | TRBV9 | NA
CASSPVGLPHYEQYF | TGTGCCAGCAGCCCGGTAGGACTCCCACACTACGAGCAGTACTTC | TRBJ2-7 | 15 | NA | TRBV7-9 | NA
CASSPIQDHSNGYTF | TGTGCCAGCTCACCGATACAGGACCACTCAAATGGCTACACCTTC | TRBJ1-2 | 15 | NA | TRBV18 | NA
CASSVSPDRAVEQYF | TGTGCCAGCAGCGTAAGCCCGGACAGGGCGGTGGAGCAGTACTTC | TRBJ2-7 | 15 | TRBD1 | TRBV28 | NA
CASSSPGRGTEQYF | TGCGCCAGCAGCTCGCCAGGTAGGGGGACCGAGCAGTACTTC | TRBJ2-7 | 14 | NA | TRBV4-1 | NA
CASSLGGRQGGDEQYF | TGTGCCAGCAGCTTAGGAGGGAGGCAGGGGGGTGACGAGCAGTACTTC | TRBJ2-7 | 16 | NA | TRBV13 | NA
CASSPSSGTYEQYF | TGTGCCAGCTCACCTAGCTCAGGGACCTACGAGCAGTACTTC | TRBJ2-7 | 14 | NA | TRBV18 | NA
CASSPTLDNEQFF | TGTGCCAGCTCACCAACTTTGGACAATGAGCAGTTCTTC | TRBJ2-1 | 13 | NA | TRBV18 | NA
CSVGQGSEQYF | TGCAGCGTTGGACAGGGCAGCGAGCAGTACTTC | TRBJ2-7 | 11 | TRBD1 | TRBV29-1 | NA
CASSRTSVYTDTQYF | TGTGCCAGTAGTCGGACTAGCGTTTACACAGATACGCAGTATTTT | TRBJ2-3 | 15 | TRBD2 | TRBV19 | NA
CASSMTGGGQPQHF | TGTGCCAGCAGTATGACAGGGGGAGGTCAGCCCCAGCATTTT | TRBJ1-5 | 14 | TRBD1 | TRBV2 | few
CASQTGEGETQYF | TGTGCCAGTCAGACAGGGGAGGGAGAGACCCAGTACTTC | TRBJ2-5 | 13 | NA | TRBV28 | NA
CASSLDLSSGNTIYF | TGCGCCAGCAGCTTGGACCTCAGCTCTGGAAACACCATATATTTT | TRBJ1-3 | 15 | NA | TRBV5-1 | NA
CASSLELAGENEQYF | TGCGCCAGCAGCTTGGAACTAGCGGGAGAGAACGAGCAGTACTTC | TRBJ2-7 | 15 | TRBD2 | TRBV5-1 | NA
CASRQGDSNEKLFF | TGTGCCAGCAGACAGGGGGACTCTAATGAAAAACTGTTTTTT | TRBJ1-4 | 14 | TRBD1 | TRBV2 | NA
CASSQVPGLADPGTDTQYF | TGTGCCAGCAGCCAAGTCCCGGGACTAGCGGATCCTGGCACAGATACGCAGTATTTT | TRBJ2-3 | 19 | TRBD2 | TRBV4-2 | NA
CASSLTPAGELFF | TGTGCCAGCAGCCTCACTCCGGCCGGGGAGCTGTTTTTT | TRBJ2-2 | 13 | NA | TRBV28 | NA
CSVALGQKEAFF | TGCAGCGTTGCCCTGGGACAGAAAGAAGCTTTCTTT | TRBJ1-1 | 12 | TRBD1 | TRBV29-1 | NA
CASSTPSDRADTQYF | TGTGCCAGCAGCACCCCCTCGGACAGGGCAGATACGCAGTATTTT | TRBJ2-3 | 15 | TRBD1 | TRBV7-9 | NA
CASSATGITYEQYF | TGTGCCAGCAGTGCGACAGGGATAACCTACGAGCAGTACTTC | TRBJ2-7 | 14 | TRBD1 | TRBV28 | NA
CASSGTGGEQYF | TGTGCCAGCAGTGGTACAGGGGGCGAGCAGTACTTC | TRBJ2-7 | 12 | TRBD1 | TRBV25-1 | NA
CASSPPRSEQYF | TGTGCCAGCAGCCCCCCACGTAGCGAGCAGTACTTC | TRBJ2-7 | 12 | NA | TRBV7-2 | once
CASSIRGWLAGGTDTQYF | TGTGCCAGCAGTATTAGAGGTTGGCTAGCGGGGGGAACAGATACGCAGTATTTT | TRBJ2-3 | 18 | TRBD2 | TRBV9 | NA
CASSPEGLTDTQYF | TGTGCCAGCAGTCCAGAAGGACTCACAGATACGCAGTATTTT | TRBJ2-3 | 14 | NA | TRBV7-9 | once
CASSLSSGTYEQYF | TGTGCCAGCAGCTTGTCTAGCGGAACTTACGAGCAGTACTTC | TRBJ2-7 | 14 | TRBD2 | TRBV5-4 | NA
CASSFLQGVGTEAFF | TGCGCCAGCAGCTTTCTACAGGGGGTTGGAACTGAAGCTTTCTTT | TRBJ1-1 | 15 | TRBD1 | TRBV5-1 | NA
CASDEREGSYEQYF | TGTGCCAGCGATGAGCGGGAGGGCTCCTACGAGCAGTACTTC | TRBJ2-7 | 14 | TRBD2 | TRBV7-9 | once
CASSLFGQGLSGANVLTF | TGTGCCAGCAGCTTATTCGGACAGGGGCTCTCTGGGGCCAACGTCCTGACTTTC | TRBJ2-6 | 18 | TRBD1 | TRBV7-9 | NA
CASNRSQGRYEQYF | TGTGCCAGTAATAGATCACAGGGGCGGTACGAGCAGTACTTC | TRBJ2-7 | 14 | TRBD1 | TRBV19 | NA
CASSPGGEDEKLFF | TGTGCCAGCAGCCCCGGGGGGGAGGACGAAAAACTGTTTTTT | TRBJ1-4 | 14 | NA | TRBV28 | NA
CASSLGQGPDTQYF | TGTGCCAGCAGCTTGGGACAGGGACCAGATACGCAGTATTTT | TRBJ2-3 | 14 | TRBD1 | TRBV5-4 | once
CASSSTGAGEQFF | TGTGCCAGCAGTTCGACAGGAGCCGGTGAGCAGTTCTTC | TRBJ2-1 | 13 | NA | TRBV27 | NA
CASSRLTGYNQPQHF | TGCGCCAGCAGCCGCCTTACAGGGTACAATCAGCCCCAGCATTTT | TRBJ1-5 | 15 | NA | TRBV4-1 | NA
CASSLPSRGQNTEAFF | TGTGCCAGCAGCTTACCTAGCAGGGGCCAGAACACTGAAGCTTTCTTT | TRBJ1-1 | 16 | NA | TRBV5-4 | NA
CASSVQGWGEAFF | TGTGCCAGCAGCGTACAGGGGTGGGGTGAAGCTTTCTTT | TRBJ1-1 | 13 | TRBD1 | TRBV4-2 | NA
CASSQGQTLPYNEQFF | TGCGCCAGCAGCCAAGGTCAAACACTACCCTACAATGAGCAGTTCTTC | TRBJ2-1 | 16 | NA | TRBV4-1 | NA
CASSISWTVQLGGYTF | TGTGCCAGTAGTATTAGTTGGACAGTCCAACTGGGTGGCTACACCTTC | TRBJ1-2 | 16 | NA | TRBV19 | NA
CASSLVMNTEAFF | TGTGCCAGCAGCTTAGTAATGAACACTGAAGCTTTCTTT | TRBJ1-1 | 13 | NA | TRBV7-9 | NA
CASSGDSLGMYGYTF | TGTGCCAGCAGTGGGGACAGCCTTGGGATGTATGGCTACACCTTC | TRBJ1-2 | 15 | TRBD1 | TRBV6-1 | once
CASSLGYTGGSYNEQFF | TGTGCCAGCAGCTTAGGATATACCGGGGGCTCCTACAATGAGCAGTTCTTC | TRBJ2-1 | 17 | NA | TRBV7-9 | NA
CASSASGQGWDEQFF | TGTGCCAGCAGTGCCTCGGGACAGGGGTGGGATGAGCAGTTCTTC | TRBJ2-1 | 15 | TRBD1 | TRBV27 | NA
CASSVGPAGAVKFTGELFF | TGTGCCAGCAGCGTAGGCCCAGCGGGAGCAGTGAAGTTTACCGGGGAGCTGTTTTTT | TRBJ2-2 | 19 | TRBD2 | TRBV9 | NA
CASSYAGGYTEAFF | TGTGCCAGCAGTTACGCAGGGGGCTATACTGAAGCTTTCTTT | TRBJ1-1 | 14 | TRBD1 | TRBV27 | NA
CASSLGQGGEKLFF | TGCGCCAGCAGCTTGGGACAGGGCGGTGAAAAACTGTTTTTT | TRBJ1-4 | 14 | TRBD1 | TRBV5-1 | few
CASSQVTLVGGSGNTIYF | TGTGCCAGCAGCCAAGTGACTCTCGTCGGTGGCTCTGGAAACACCATATATTTT | TRBJ1-3 | 18 | NA | TRBV4-2 | NA
CASSYAGNQPQHF | TGTGCCAGCAGTTACGCAGGAAATCAGCCCCAGCATTTT | TRBJ1-5 | 13 | NA | TRBV6-5 | NA
CASSLEAGNQPQHF | TGCGCCAGCAGCTTGGAGGCGGGCAATCAGCCCCAGCATTTT | TRBJ1-5 | 14 | NA | TRBV5-1 | NA
CASSLLVSDNRRGYGYTF | TGTGCCAGCAGTTTATTGGTGTCGGATAACCGCCGGGGCTATGGCTACACCTTC | TRBJ1-2 | 18 | NA | TRBV28 | NA
CASIVRGKVLYEQYF | TGCGCCAGCATAGTGAGGGGGAAGGTGCTCTACGAGCAGTACTTC | TRBJ2-7 | 15 | NA | TRBV5-1 | NA
CASTKERREGRSYNEQFF | TGTGCCAGCACCAAAGAGCGGCGGGAGGGCCGTTCCTACAATGAGCAGTTCTTC | TRBJ2-1 | 18 | TRBD2 | TRBV28 | NA
CASIQGSYNEQFF | TGTGCCAGCATCCAGGGGTCCTACAATGAGCAGTTCTTC | TRBJ2-1 | 13 | NA | TRBV7-2 | once
CASSTISGRATDNEQFF | TGTGCCAGTAGTACGATTAGCGGGAGGGCCACGGACAATGAGCAGTTCTTC | TRBJ2-1 | 17 | TRBD2 | TRBV19 | NA